The 23 T cell receptor beta chains below were found in one sample sequenced in a study of breast tumors, draining lymph nodes, adjacent tissues. TCRdb processed the multiplex PCR reads anew with MiXCR; each CDR3 protein has one entry. This table has nearly 200,000 distinct CDR3 sequences, 31% appearing once. The lymph nodes were axillary draining lymph nodes from breast cancer patients. Sequencing used axillary lymph node tissue. The receptors here all came from a female donor with breast cancer. Some clones in this sample may be carry-over from other donors' samples.

Many counts were recorded for this clonotype. The rearrangement links TRBV18 to TRBJ1-2, with no clear D. Germline V gives CDR1 KGHSH, CDR2 LQKENI. V was clipped by 6 bases and J by 0 bases, with 11 bases between them. This CDR3 spans 14 amino acids. The CDR3 loop reads CASSSTRTNYGYTF. The CDR3 DNA reads TGTGCCAGCTCCTCAACCAGGACTAACTATGGCTACACCTTC.

A note on this clonotype: An end of the junction does not agree with germline; a read error may underlie this. The chain combines TRBV7-3 with TRBJ2-1; no clear D. This CDR3 is built from 17 residues. Germline values: CDR1 SGHTA, CDR2 FQGTGA. CDR3 residues: CASSSGTLTNSYNERFF. The DNA of the CDR3 is TGTGCCAGCAGCTCCGGTACGCTAACCAACTCCTACAATGAGCGGTTCTTC.

Details on this clonotype: A much larger clonotype is one base distant, so this may be a read error. The chain carries TRBV6-5 and TRBJ1-4, with D hard to call. This CDR3 is 18 amino acids long. Trimming removed 0 bases at V and 0 bases at J, with 14 bases between. Germline V gene data show CDR1 as MNHEY and CDR2 as SVGAGI. CDR3 sequence: CASSYSIPWGTTNEKLFF. The CDR3 nucleotides read TGTGCCAGCAGTTACTCGATTCCTTGGGGAACAACTAATGAAAAACTGTTTTTT.

This clonotype was observed many times. The gene calls are TRBV10-3 and TRBJ1-5; D not certain. CDR3 length equals 15 residues. Germline-derived CDR1 and CDR2 are ENHRY and SYGVKD. Trimming took off 7 bases at V and 10 bases at J, with 23 bases between the two ends. The CDR3 here is CAIKAAGLGLEPQHF. The CDR3 DNA is TGTGCCATCAAAGCCGCCGGACTAGGATTGGAACCCCAGCATTTT.

V gene TRBV7-2 combines with J gene TRBJ2-2; 11 nucleotides agree with TRBD1. CDR3 length equals 17 residues. CDR1 and CDR2 from the germline V gene are SGHTA and FQGNSA. After removal of 4 bases from V and 6 bases from J, the junction contained 10 bases not matched to a gene. The CDR3 loop is CASSSVGQGAPSGELFF. In nucleotides, the CDR3 is TGTGCCAGCAGCTCCGTAGGACAGGGGGCGCCTTCCGGGGAGCTGTTTTTT.

The gene calls are TRBV15 and TRBJ1-4; D is uncertain. The CDR3 is 15 amino acids. Deletions cut 3 bases from V and 8 bases from J, with 16 bases between. CDR1 is LNHNV, CDR2 YYDKDF, per germline (reference sequence). The CDR3 nucleotides are TGTGCCACCAGCAGTTTTTCGGGGTTGGGGGAAAAACTGTTTTTT. Its protein product is CATSSFSGLGEKLFF.

About this clonotype: With a much larger clone just one base away, this may be a read error. The chain carries TRBV9 and TRBJ1-2, with D tentatively TRBD1 (5 bases). This CDR3 has 15 residues. Germline-derived CDR1 and CDR2 are SGDLS and YYNGEE. The DNA of the CDR3 is TGTGCCAGCAGCGTAGCCCATCAGGGAGGTTATGGCTCCACCTTC. Protein product: CASSVAHQGGYGSTF.

Worth noting for this clonotype: This clone may be a read error of a much larger clone one base away. Because it lacks the conserved phenylalanine or tryptophan at the end, this CDR3 is likely a read error. J is TRBJ2-5 and V is TRBV7-9, with D perhaps matching TRBD2 (5 bases). V lost 1 base, J lost 4 bases, and 10 bases lay in between. This CDR3 has 14 residues. The germline V gene encodes CDR1 SEHNR and CDR2 FQNEAQ (reference sequence). CDR3 amino acids: CASSLVAGGETQYP. The CDR3 region has the DNA TGTGCCAGCAGCTTAGTGGCAGGAGGAGAGACCCAGTACCCC.

The chain has TRBV4-3 and TRBJ2-1, with D uncertain. Trimming took off 0 bases at V and 4 bases at J, with 13 bases between the two ends. Germline loops: CDR1 LGHNA, CDR2 YSLEER. There are 16 residues in the CDR3. The CDR3 DNA reads as TGCGCCAGCAGCCAAGACGAGGCGCAAAAGTACAATGAGCAGTTCTTC. This encodes CASSQDEAQKYNEQFF.

This clonotype has ten or more counts. V usage is TRBV7-9 and J usage is TRBJ2-7; 10 bases line up with TRBD2. V lost 4 bases and J lost 0; bases outside the gene matches: 12. The CDR3 length is 18 residues. Germline V gene data show CDR1 as SEHNR and CDR2 as FQNEAQ (reference sequence). The CDR3 here is CASSSAASGGESSYEQYF. DNA for the CDR3: TGTGCCAGCAGCTCGGCGGCTAGCGGGGGCGAAAGCTCCTACGAGCAGTACTTC.

This clonotype has only one observation. The CDR3 sequence: CASKMGAISYTF. The CDR3 DNA reads as TGTGCCAGCAAGATGGGGGCTATAAGCTACACCTTC. The rearrangement joins TRBV2 to TRBJ1-2, with TRBD1 as a possible D gene (6 bases). From germline, CDR1 is SNHLY and CDR2 FYNNEI. The ends were cut back, 7 bases at V and 9 bases at J, with 15 bases in the middle. The CDR3 length is 12 residues.

This clonotype was detected a few times. This sequence joins TRBV18 and TRBJ2-5; 10 positions agree with TRBD2. The ends lost 6 bases at V and 2 bases at J; junction bases unmatched: 6. The CDR3 is made up of 15 amino acids. Germline V gene lookup returns CDR1 KGHSH and CDR2 LQKENI. Written as DNA, the CDR3 is TGTGCCAGCTCGCCCCCGGGACTAGCGCAAGAGACCCAGTACTTC. This translates into CASSPPGLAQETQYF.

This clonotype was recorded at least ten times. The chain couples TRBV3-1 to TRBJ1-2; tentative D call: TRBD1 (5 bases). The CDR3 spans 14 residues. V shed 2 bases and J shed 4 bases, with 11 bases lying between them. The germline V gene encodes CDR1 LGHDT and CDR2 YNNKEL (reference sequence). The CDR3 coding sequence is TGTGCCAGCAGCCAAACCAGGGAGGGCTATGGCTACACCTTC. Protein sequence: CASSQTREGYGYTF.

This clonotype was detected ten times or more. This CDR3 is CASSLAPQGSYEQYF. The DNA for the CDR3 is TGTGCCAGCAGCTTAGCCCCACAGGGCTCCTACGAGCAGTACTTC. The chain combines TRBV7-8 with TRBJ2-7; TRBD1 might be the D (6 bases). V dropped 0 bases and J dropped 0 bases, with 9 bases sitting between them. CDR1 and CDR2 from the germline V gene are SGHVS and FQNEAQ. CDR3 length: 15 residues.

This clonotype was seen a single time. The V call is TRBV15, the J call TRBJ2-5; TRBD1 or TRBD2 may be the D gene (5 bases each). The CDR3 runs 16 residues. Trimming took 0 bases from V and 0 from J, leaving 11 bases between them. The V gene's germline CDR1 is LNHNV and CDR2 YYDKDF (reference sequence). The CDR3 loop reads CATSRDRGRDQETQYF. In DNA, the CDR3 is TGTGCCACCAGCAGAGATCGGGGCCGTGACCAAGAGACCCAGTACTTC.

This clonotype was recorded many times. The rearrangement uses TRBV9 and TRBJ1-4; TRBD1 matches 7 bases. Trimming removed 4 bases from V and 7 bases from J; junction bases left unmatched: 10. Germline V gene lookup returns CDR1 SGDLS and CDR2 YYNGEE. The CDR3 runs to 15 residues. Written as DNA, the CDR3 is TGTGCCAGCAGCCCCAGACAGGGATTCGGTGAAAAACTGTTTTTT. Its translation: CASSPRQGFGEKLFF.

The chain links TRBV6-4 to TRBJ1-2, with D maybe TRBD1 (6 bases). Trimming cost V 5 bases and J 6 bases, with 16 bases left between them. This CDR3 region has 14 residues. Germline assignment: CDR1 MRHNA and CDR2 SNTAGT. The DNA of the CDR3 is TGTGCCAGCAGTAGGACGAGCAGGGGAGATGGCTACACCTTC. It encodes CASSRTSRGDGYTF.

This clonotype was detected only a few times. This chain connects TRBV20-1 to TRBJ1-1; D possibly corresponds to TRBD1 (5 bases). Trimming shortened V by 0 bases and J by 3 bases, and 20 bases separated the two germline ends. The V gene's germline CDR1 is DFQATT and CDR2 SNEGSKA (reference sequence). The CDR3 covers 17 residues. CDR3 bases: TGCAGTGCTAGAGATCCCCGGGGCTCCGCGGGAGACACTGAAGCTTTCTTT. Its protein product is CSARDPRGSAGDTEAFF.

The sample holds many counts of this clonotype. The junction differs from germline at one of its ends, possibly a read error. The rearrangement uses TRBV20-1 and TRBJ1-5, with D tentatively TRBD1 (5 bases). Germline V gene data show CDR1 as DFQATT and CDR2 as SNEGSKA (reference sequence). The CDR3 has 14 amino acids. The CDR3: CSARDTGTNQPRHF. As DNA, the CDR3 is TGCAGTGCTAGAGATACGGGGACCAATCAGCCCCGGCATTTT.

About this clonotype itself: A single base separates this from a much larger clone, so it may be a read error. The chain employs TRBV11-3 and TRBJ1-5; D is unclear. Trimming left V 5 bases short and J 7 bases short, with 18 bases between. In germline, CDR1 is SGHNT, CDR2 YENEEA. The CDR3 loop spans 15 amino acids. The CDR3 nucleotides are TGTGCCAGCAGCCCCCGAGGAGGTCCGGACCAGCCCCAGCATTTT. Its translation: CASSPRGGPDQPQHF. Complete variable domain (other parts from reference TRBV11-3 and TRBJ1-5): EAGVVQSPRYKIIEKKQPVAFWCNPISGHNTLYWYLQNLGQGPELLIRYENEEAVDDSQLPKDRFSAERLKGVDSTLKIQPAELGDSAVYLCASSPRGGPDQPQHFGDGTRLSIL.

This clonotype showed up many times. The V and J genes are TRBV6-5 and TRBJ2-2; D is undetermined. V lost 4 bases, J lost 2 bases, and 8 bases lay in between. The CDR3 consists of 14 residues. Germline loops: CDR1 MNHEY, CDR2 SVGAGI. This CDR3 reads CASSWKGNTGELFF. As DNA, the CDR3 is TGTGCCAGCAGTTGGAAGGGCAACACCGGGGAGCTGTTTTTT.

This clonotype was seen repeatedly, ten times or more. This may come from a read error, since a much larger clone is one base off. CDR3 nucleotide sequence: TGCGGCGTTGAAGTGGCAGGGGGCTACTATGGCTACACCTTC. Its protein is CGVEVAGGYYGYTF. The chain employs TRBV29-1 and TRBJ1-2, with 8 bases that match TRBD1. Per the germline V gene, CDR1 is SQVTM and CDR2 is ANQGSEA. The CDR3 length is 14 residues.

This clonotype was seen at least ten times. The chain is built from TRBV19 and TRBJ2-7, with 8 bases fitting TRBD2. This CDR3 region has 15 residues. CDR1 is LNHDA and CDR2 is SQIVND in the germline V gene (reference sequence). Trimming removed 5 bases from V and 5 bases from J; junction bases left unmatched: 11. The CDR3 here is CASSLNSGRRDEQYF. CDR3 DNA: TGTGCCAGTAGTCTCAACAGCGGGAGACGCGACGAGCAGTACTTC.